The T cell receptor beta chain under discussion was sequenced for a study of blood T cell repertoires in COVID-19. Study overall: Sources were T cells, B-cell-depleted T cells, or PBMCs; the material itself was cDNA or gDNA.

Germline lookup yields CDR1 MDHEN and CDR2 SYDVKM. The CDR3 spans 14 residues. J gave up 5 bases and V 10 bases, and 9 bases lay outside the gene matches. Per the authors' pipeline: Amplification of reference gene primers provided the estimated nucleated cell counts. Only in-frame clones appear in the TCRdb table, and some are missing; sequencing was by immunoSEQ multiplex PCR. The V and J calls and clone size were taken over from that table, and D and trimming were inferred from the DNA. Here the sample spans 200,000 to 250,000 clones, around 80% being singletons. The chain combines TRBV28 with TRBJ2-1; 9 bases are shared with TRBD2. Sample: peripheral blood. This sequence originates from a woman in her sixties or seventies with acute or convalescent COVID-19. The CDR3 nucleotides are TGTGCCACCCAATTCGGCGGGAGGGACAATGAGCAGTTCTTC. Protein: CATQFGGRDNEQFF.